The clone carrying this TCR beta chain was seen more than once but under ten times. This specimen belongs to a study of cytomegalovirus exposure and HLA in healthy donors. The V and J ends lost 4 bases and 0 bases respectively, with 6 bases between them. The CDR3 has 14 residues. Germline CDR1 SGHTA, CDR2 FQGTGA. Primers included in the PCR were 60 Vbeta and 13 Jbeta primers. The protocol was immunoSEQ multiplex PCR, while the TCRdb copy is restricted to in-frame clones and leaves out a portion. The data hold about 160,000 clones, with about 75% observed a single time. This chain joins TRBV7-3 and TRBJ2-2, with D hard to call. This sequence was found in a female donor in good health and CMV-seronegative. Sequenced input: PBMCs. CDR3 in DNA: TGTGCCAGCAGCTCCCCTGCGAACACCGGGGAGCTGTTTTTT. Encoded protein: CASSSPANTGELFF.